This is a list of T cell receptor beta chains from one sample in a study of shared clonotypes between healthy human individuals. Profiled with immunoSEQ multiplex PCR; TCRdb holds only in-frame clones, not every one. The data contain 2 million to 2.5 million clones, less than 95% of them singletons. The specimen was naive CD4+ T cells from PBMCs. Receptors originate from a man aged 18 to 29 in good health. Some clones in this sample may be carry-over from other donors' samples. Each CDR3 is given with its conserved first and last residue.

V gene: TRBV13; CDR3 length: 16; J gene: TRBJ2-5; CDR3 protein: CASSPGIAGGGETQYF
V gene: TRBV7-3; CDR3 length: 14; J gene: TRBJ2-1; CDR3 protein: CASSPQRDYNEQFF
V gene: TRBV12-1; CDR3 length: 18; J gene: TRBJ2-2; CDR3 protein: CASTHPRREGPGTGELFF
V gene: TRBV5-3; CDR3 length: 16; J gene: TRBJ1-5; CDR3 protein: CARSLPMRRRNQPQHF
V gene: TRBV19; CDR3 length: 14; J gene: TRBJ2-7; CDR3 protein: CASPDSPAPYEQYF
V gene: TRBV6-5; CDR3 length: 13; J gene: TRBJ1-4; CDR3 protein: CASSTSLGEKLFF
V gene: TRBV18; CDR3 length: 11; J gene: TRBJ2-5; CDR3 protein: CASSFEKTQYF
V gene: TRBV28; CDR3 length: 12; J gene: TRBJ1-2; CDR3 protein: CASRGLEYGYTF
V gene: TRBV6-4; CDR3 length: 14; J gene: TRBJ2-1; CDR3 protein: CASRSSGRKNEQFF
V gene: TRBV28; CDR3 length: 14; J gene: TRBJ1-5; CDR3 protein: CASSGTTRNQPQHF